The rows below give T cell receptor beta chains drawn from one sample of a study of T cells in Graves' hyperthyroidism and ophthalmopathy. TCRdb recomputed calls from the multiplex PCR reads with MiXCR, one row per CDR3 protein. The data contain 300,000 or so distinct CDR3 sequences, around 17% of them singletons. Sequenced: blood. The source of these receptors is a man aged 30 to 45 with Graves' hyperthyroidism. CDR3s include the opening cysteine and the closing phenylalanine or tryptophan. A D gene is named only where the DNA matches it firmly. The size entry is marked missing in some rows and otherwise reads once, few, many or a size class.

clone_size,v_call,d_call,j_call,cdr3_nt,cdr3_aa
many,TRBV11-2,-,TRBJ2-7,TGTGCCAGCAGCTTAGCGGCTACTGCGAGGGAGCAGTACTTC,CASSLAATAREQYF
-,TRBV7-6,TRBD2,TRBJ2-7,TGTGCCAGCAGCTTAGGGCCAGCGGGAGACGTCGAGCAGTACTTC,CASSLGPAGDVEQYF
-,TRBV20-1,-,TRBJ1-1,TGCAGTGCTAGAGATGGTAGGAACACTGAAGCTTTCTTT,CSARDGRNTEAFF
many,TRBV12-3/TRBV12-4,TRBD1,TRBJ1-3,TGTGCCAGCAGAAGACAACAGGGGACGAACACCATATATTTT,CASRRQQGTNTIYF
few,TRBV10-3,TRBD1,TRBJ2-3,TGTGCCATCAGTGAGCCGGGCAGGGGGCCGTTGGAAGGTACGCAGTATTTT,CAISEPGRGPLEGTQYF
-,TRBV14,-,TRBJ2-1,TGTGCCAGCAGCCACTTCTTGCGGGGCCTACCCGCAGACAATGAGCAGTTCTTC,CASSHFLRGLPADNEQFF
many,TRBV7-9,-,TRBJ2-7,TGTGCCAGCAGCTCCGAGGGCTACGAGCAGTACTTC,CASSSEGYEQYF
many,TRBV2,TRBD1,TRBJ1-5,TGTGCCAGCAGGCCGGGACAGACCAATCAGCCCCAGCATTTT,CASRPGQTNQPQHF
many,TRBV12-3/TRBV12-4,TRBD2,TRBJ2-5,TGTGCCAGCAGTTTACCCCTGGGTGAGCGGGAGGAGACCCAGTACTTC,CASSLPLGEREETQYF
-,TRBV19,-,TRBJ2-4,TGTGCCAGTAGCCACACTAAAAACATTCAGTACTTC,CASSHTKNIQYF
many,TRBV19,TRBD1,TRBJ2-2,TGTGCCACGTCCGGGACAGGGGTCGCCGGGGAGCTGTTTTTT,CATSGTGVAGELFF